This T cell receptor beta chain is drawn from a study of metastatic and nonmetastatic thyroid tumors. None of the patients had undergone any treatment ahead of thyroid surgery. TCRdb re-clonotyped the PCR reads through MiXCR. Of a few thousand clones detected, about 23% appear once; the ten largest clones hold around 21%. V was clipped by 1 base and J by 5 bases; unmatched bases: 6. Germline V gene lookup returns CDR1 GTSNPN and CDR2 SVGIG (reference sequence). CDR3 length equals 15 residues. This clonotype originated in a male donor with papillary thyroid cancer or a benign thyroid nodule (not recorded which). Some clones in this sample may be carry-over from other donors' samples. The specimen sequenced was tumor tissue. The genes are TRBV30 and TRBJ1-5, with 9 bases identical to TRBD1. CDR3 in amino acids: CAWSATGTGYQPQHF. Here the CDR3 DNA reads TGTGCCTGGAGTGCCACAGGGACAGGGTATCAGCCCCAGCATTTT. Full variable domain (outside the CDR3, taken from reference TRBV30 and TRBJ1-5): SQTIHQWPATLVQPVGSPLSLECTVEGTSNPNLYWYRQAAGRGLQLLFYSVGIGQISSEVPQNLSASRPQDRQFILSSKKLLLSDSGFYLCAWSATGTGYQPQHFGDGTRLSIL.